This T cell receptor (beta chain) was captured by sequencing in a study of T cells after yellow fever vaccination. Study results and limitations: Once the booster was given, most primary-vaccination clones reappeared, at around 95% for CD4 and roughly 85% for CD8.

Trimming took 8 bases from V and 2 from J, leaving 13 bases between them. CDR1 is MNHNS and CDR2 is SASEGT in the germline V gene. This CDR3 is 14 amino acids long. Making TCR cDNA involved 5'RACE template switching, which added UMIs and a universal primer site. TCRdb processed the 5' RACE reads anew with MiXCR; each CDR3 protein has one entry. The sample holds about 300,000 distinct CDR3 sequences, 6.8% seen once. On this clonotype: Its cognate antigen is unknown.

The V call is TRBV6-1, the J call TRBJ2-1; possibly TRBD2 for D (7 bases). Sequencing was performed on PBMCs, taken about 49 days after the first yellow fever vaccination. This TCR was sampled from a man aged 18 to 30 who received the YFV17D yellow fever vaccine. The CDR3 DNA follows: TGTGCCAGCGGCGGGGGCCGCACCTACAATGAGCAGTTCTTC. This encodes CASGGGRTYNEQFF.